This T cell receptor beta chain was sequenced during a study of blood T cell repertoires in COVID-19. This CDR3 spans 13 amino acids. CDR1 and CDR2 (germline): SGHDN, FVKESK. Trimming cost V 0 bases and J 4 bases, with 4 bases left between them. Clones were read by immunoSEQ multiplex PCR, and TCRdb kept only the in-frame ones, dropping some. The repertoire holds about 300,000 clones, with about 90% as singletons. The sequence derives from a woman between 45 and 60 years old who had been exposed to COVID-19. The material sequenced was PBMCs or T cells enriched from blood (not recorded which). The chain couples TRBV14 to TRBJ1-5; no clear D. CDR3 region: CASSQDSNQPQHF. Written as DNA, the CDR3 is TGTGCCAGCAGCCAAGACAGTAATCAGCCCCAGCATTTT.